The entry that follows covers one T cell receptor (beta chain) sequence. Its specificity is not known. The data belong to a study of vaccination effects on CD4 cells after COVID-19. ViraFEST assay sequencing came after antigen-specific CD4+ T cells were expanded with viral peptide pools. With 10 to 11 days of culture completed, CD4+ T cells were isolated. Nucleocapsid antibody tests were negative, and the vaccine recipients had no prior SARS-CoV-2 infection. Libraries were prepared by immunoSEQ multiplex PCR; TCRdb keeps only in-frame clonotypes and omits some of them. The sample includes about 55,000 clones, around 68% of them seen just once. Trimming cost V 2 bases and J 2 bases; bases outside gene matches: 11. Germline loops: CDR1 LNHDA, CDR2 SQIVND (reference sequence). The CDR3 spans 18 residues.

The rearrangement links TRBV19 to TRBJ1-3; 8 bases are shared with TRBD1. This TCR came from a human donor who received a COVID-19 vaccine. The input for sequencing was CD4+ T cells from PBMCs cultured with SARS-CoV-2 spike peptides, taken before COVID-19 vaccination. This CDR3 is CASSIQSFGTGAGNTIYF. The CDR3 DNA follows: TGTGCCAGTAGTATACAAAGTTTCGGGACAGGAGCTGGAAACACCATATATTTT.